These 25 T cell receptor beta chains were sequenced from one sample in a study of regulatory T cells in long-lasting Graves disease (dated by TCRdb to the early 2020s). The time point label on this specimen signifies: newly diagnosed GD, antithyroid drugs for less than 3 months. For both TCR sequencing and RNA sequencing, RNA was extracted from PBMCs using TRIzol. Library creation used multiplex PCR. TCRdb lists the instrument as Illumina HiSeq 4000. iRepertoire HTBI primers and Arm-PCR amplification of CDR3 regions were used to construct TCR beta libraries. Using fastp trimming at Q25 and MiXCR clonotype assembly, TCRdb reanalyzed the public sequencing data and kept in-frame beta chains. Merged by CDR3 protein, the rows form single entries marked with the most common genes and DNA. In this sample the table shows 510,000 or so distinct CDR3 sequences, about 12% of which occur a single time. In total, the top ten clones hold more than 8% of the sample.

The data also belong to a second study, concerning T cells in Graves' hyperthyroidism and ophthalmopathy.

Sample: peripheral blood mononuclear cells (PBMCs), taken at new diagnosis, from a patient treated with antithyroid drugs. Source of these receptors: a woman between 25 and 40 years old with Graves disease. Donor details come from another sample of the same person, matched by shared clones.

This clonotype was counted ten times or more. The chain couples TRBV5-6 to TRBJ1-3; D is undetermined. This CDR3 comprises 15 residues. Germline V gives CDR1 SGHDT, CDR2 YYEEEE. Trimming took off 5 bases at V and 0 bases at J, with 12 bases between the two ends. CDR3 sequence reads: CASSPLSNSGNTIYF. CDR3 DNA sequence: TGTGCCAGCAGTCCTCTAAGCAACTCTGGAAACACCATATATTTT.

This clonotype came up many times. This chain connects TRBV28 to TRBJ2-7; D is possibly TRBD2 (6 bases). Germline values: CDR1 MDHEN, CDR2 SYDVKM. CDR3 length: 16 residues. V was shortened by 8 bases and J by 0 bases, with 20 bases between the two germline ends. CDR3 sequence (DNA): TGTGCCAGCTCCCACGTCGGGGGATCCAGCTCCTACGAGCAGTACTTC. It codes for CASSHVGGSSSYEQYF.

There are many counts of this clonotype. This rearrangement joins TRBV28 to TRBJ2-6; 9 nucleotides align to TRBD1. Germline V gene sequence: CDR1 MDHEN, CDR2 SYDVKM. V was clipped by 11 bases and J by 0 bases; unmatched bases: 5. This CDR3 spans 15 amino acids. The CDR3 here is CAVRDRASGANVLTF. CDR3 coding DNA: TGTGCCGTCCGGGACAGGGCCTCTGGGGCCAACGTCCTGACTTTC.

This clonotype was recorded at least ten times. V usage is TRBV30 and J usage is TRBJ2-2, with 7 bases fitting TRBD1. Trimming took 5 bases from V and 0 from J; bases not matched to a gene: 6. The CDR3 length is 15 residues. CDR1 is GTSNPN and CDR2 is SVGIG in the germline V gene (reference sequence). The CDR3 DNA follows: TGTGCCTGGCGAACCAGGGGGTCGAACACCGGGGAGCTGTTTTTT. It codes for CAWRTRGSNTGELFF.

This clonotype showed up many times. DNA for the CDR3: TGTGCCAGCAGTAGGCCCCTAGGGGCAGATACGCAGTATTTT. Its protein product is CASSRPLGADTQYF. This sequence joins TRBV28 and TRBJ2-3, with a possible D match to TRBD1 (5 bases). Germline lookup yields CDR1 MDHEN and CDR2 SYDVKM. This CDR3 comprises 14 residues. V lost 5 bases and J lost 4, with 13 bases in between.

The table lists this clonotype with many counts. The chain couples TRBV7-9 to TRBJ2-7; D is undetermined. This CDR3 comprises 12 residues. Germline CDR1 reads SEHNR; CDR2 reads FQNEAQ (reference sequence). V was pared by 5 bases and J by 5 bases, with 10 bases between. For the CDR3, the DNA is TGTGCCAGCAGCCCCCTCAGCGACGAGCAGTACTTC. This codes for CASSPLSDEQYF.

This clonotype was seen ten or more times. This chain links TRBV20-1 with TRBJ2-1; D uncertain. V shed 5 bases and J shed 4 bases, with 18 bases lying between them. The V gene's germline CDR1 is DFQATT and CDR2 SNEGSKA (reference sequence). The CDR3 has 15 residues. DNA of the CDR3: TGCAGTGCTCCGGACGAAGATCGAACTTACAATGAGCAGTTCTTC. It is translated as CSAPDEDRTYNEQFF.

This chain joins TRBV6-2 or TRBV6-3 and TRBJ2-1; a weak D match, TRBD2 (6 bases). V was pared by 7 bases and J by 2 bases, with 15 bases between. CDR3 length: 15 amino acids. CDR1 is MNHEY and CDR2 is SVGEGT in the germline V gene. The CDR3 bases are TGTGCCAGCACCCGAGCGGGTAGCCCCTACAATGAGCAGTTCTTC. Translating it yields CASTRAGSPYNEQFF.

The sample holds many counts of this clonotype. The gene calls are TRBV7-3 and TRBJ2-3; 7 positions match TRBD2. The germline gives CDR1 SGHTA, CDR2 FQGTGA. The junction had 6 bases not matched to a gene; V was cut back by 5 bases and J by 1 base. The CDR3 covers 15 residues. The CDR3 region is CASSPSGMGTDTQYF. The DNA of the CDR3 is TGTGCCAGCAGCCCCAGCGGGATGGGCACAGATACGCAGTATTTT.

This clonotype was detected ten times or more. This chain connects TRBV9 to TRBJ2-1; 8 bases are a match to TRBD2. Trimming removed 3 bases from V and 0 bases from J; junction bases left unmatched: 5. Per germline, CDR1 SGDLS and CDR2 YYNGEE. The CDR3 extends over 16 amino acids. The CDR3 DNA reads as TGTGCCAGCAGCGGGCGGGAGGCGGGCTCCTACAATGAGCAGTTCTTC. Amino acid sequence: CASSGREAGSYNEQFF.

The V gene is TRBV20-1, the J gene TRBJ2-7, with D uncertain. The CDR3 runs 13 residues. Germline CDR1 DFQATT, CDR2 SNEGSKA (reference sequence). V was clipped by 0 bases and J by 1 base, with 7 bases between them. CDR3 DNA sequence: TGCAGTGCTAGAGATGGCAGATCCTACGAGCAGTACTTC. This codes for CSARDGRSYEQYF.

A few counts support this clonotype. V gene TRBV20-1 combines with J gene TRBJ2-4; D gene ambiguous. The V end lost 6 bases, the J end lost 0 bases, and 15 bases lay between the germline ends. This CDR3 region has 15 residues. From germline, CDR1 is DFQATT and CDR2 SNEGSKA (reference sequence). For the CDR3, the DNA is TGCAGTGCCGACACACACTTTGAAGCCAAAAACATTCAGTACTTC. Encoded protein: CSADTHFEAKNIQYF.

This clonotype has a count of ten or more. The chain's CDR3 is CASSIWTGGSPEAFF. The CDR3 region has the DNA TGTGCCAGTAGTATCTGGACAGGCGGAAGTCCTGAAGCTTTCTTT. This chain links TRBV19 with TRBJ1-1; 7 bases align to TRBD1. This CDR3 is built from 15 residues. Germline V gene data show CDR1 as LNHDA and CDR2 as SQIVND (reference sequence). Trimming cost V 3 bases and J 6 bases; bases outside gene matches: 10. Combining the CDR3 with reference TRBV19 and TRBJ1-1 gives the whole variable domain DGGITQSPKYLFRKEGQNVTLSCEQNLNHDAMYWYRQDPGQGLRLIYYSQIVNDFQKGDIAEGYSVSREKKESFPLTVTSAQKNPTAFYLCASSIWTGGSPEAFFGQGTRLTVV.

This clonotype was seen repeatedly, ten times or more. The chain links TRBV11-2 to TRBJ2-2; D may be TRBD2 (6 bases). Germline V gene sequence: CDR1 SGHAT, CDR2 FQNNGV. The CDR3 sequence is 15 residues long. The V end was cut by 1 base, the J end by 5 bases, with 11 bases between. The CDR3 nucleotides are TGTGCCAGCAGCTTAGCTCAGGGAGGTACCGGGGAGCTGTTTTTT. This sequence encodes CASSLAQGGTGELFF. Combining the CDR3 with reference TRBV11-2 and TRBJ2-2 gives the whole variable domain EAGVAQSPRYKIIEKRQSVAFWCNPISGHATLYWYQQILGQGPKLLIQFQNNGVVDDSQLPKDRFSAERLKGVDSTLKIQPAKLEDSAVYLCASSLAQGGTGELFFGEGSRLTVL.

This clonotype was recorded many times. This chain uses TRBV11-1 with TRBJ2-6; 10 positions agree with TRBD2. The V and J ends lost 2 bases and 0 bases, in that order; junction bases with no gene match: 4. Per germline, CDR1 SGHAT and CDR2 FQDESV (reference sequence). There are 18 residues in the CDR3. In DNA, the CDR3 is TGTGCCAGCAGCTTAAGCGGGAGGGTCCCCTCTGGGGCCAACGTCCTGACTTTC. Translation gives CASSLSGRVPSGANVLTF. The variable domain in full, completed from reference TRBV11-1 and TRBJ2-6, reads EAEVAQSPRYKITEKSQAVAFWCDPISGHATLYWYRQILGQGPELLVQFQDESVVDDSQLPKDRFSAERLKGVDSTLKIQPAELGDSAMYLCASSLSGRVPSGANVLTFGAGSRLTVL.

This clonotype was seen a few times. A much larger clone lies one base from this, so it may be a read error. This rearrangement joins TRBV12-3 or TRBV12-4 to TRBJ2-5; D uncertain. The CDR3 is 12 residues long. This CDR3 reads CACSLQVETQYF. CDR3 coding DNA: TGTGCCTGCAGTTTGCAGGTGGAGACCCAGTACTTC.

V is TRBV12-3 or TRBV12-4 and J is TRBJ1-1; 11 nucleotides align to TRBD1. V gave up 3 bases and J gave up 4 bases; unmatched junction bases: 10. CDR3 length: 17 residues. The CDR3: CASSFAASGTGGTEAFF. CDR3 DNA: TGTGCCAGCAGTTTTGCAGCCTCGGGGACAGGGGGCACTGAAGCTTTCTTT.

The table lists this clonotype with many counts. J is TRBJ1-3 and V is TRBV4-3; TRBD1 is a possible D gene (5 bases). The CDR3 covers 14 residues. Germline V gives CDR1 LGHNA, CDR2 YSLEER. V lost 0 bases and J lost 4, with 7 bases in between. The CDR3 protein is CASSQDRTGNTIYF. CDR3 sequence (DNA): TGCGCCAGCAGCCAAGACAGGACAGGAAACACCATATATTTT.

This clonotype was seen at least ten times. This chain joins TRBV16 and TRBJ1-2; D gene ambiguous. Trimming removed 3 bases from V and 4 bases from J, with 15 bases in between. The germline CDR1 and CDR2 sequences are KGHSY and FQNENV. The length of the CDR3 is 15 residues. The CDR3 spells CASSQWVEVTYGYTF. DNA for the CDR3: TGTGCCAGCAGCCAGTGGGTGGAGGTGACCTATGGCTACACCTTC. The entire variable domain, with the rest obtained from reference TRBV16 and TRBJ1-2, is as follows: GEEVAQTPKHLVRGEGQKAKLYCAPIKGHSYVFWYQQVLKNEFKFLISFQNENVFDETGMPKERFSAKCLPNSPCSLEIQATKLEDSAVYFCASSQWVEVTYGYTFGSGTRLTVV.

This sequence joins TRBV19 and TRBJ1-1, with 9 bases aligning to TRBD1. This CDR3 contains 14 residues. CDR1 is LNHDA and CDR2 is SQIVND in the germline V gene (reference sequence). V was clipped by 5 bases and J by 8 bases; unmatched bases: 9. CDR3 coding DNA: TGTGCCAGTAGTCAGACAGGGGGACCTTGGGAAGCTTTCTTT. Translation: CASSQTGGPWEAFF.

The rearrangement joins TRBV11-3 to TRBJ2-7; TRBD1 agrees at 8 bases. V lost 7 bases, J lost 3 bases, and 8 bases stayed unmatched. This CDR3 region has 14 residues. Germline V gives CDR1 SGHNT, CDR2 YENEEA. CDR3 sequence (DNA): TGTGCCAGCACCCAACGGGACAGGCGCTACGAGCAGTACTTC. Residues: CASTQRDRRYEQYF.

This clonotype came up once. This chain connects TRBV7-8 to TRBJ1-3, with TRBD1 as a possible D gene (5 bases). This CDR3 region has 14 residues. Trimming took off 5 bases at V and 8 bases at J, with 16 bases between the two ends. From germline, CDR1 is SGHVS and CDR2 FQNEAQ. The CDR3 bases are TGTGCCAGCAGCCAATCCCCCACGGGGGACACCATATATTTT. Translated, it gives CASSQSPTGDTIYF.

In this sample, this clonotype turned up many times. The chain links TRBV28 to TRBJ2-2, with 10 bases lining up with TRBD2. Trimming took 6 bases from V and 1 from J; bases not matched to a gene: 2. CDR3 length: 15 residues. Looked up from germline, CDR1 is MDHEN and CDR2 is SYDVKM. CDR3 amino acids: CASRPSGRNTGELFF. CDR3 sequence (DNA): TGTGCCAGCAGGCCTAGCGGGAGGAACACCGGGGAGCTGTTTTTT.

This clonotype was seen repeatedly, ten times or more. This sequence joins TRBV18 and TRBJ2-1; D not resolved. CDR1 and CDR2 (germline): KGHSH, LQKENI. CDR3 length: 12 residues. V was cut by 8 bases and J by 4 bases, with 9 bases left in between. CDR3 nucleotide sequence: TGTGCCAGCAGTCCGCATTACAATGAGCAGTTCTTC. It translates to CASSPHYNEQFF.

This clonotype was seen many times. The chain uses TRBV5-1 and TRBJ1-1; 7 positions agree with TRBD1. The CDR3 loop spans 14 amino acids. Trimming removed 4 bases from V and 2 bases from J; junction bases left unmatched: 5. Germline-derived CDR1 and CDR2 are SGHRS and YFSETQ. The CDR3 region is CASSPGTDNTEAFF. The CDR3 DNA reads TGCGCCAGCAGCCCGGGGACAGACAACACTGAAGCTTTCTTT.